These T cell receptor beta chains were read from a single sample in a study of blood T cell repertoires in COVID-19. Profiling relied on immunoSEQ multiplex PCR, and the TCRdb table lists in-frame clones only, not all of them. This table holds hundreds of thousands of clones, around 86% found once. Material: peripheral blood. All receptors derive from a man in his 70s with acute or convalescent COVID-19. The CDR3 runs from the conserved cysteine through the conserved F or W. D genes are given only for firm matches. For some rows the clone size is stated as once, few or many, or as a class when expanded; others skip it.

TRBV7-2,TRBJ2-3,-,-,CASSLSGKGYADTQYF,TGTGCCAGCAGCTTATCGGGGAAGGGATATGCAGATACGCAGTATTTT
TRBV19,TRBJ2-1,TRBD2,once,CASSISATSWETNEQFF,TGTGCCAGTAGTATAAGCGCGACTAGCTGGGAAACTAATGAGCAGTTCTTC
TRBV5-6,TRBJ2-7,-,-,CASSTGHTYEQYF,TGTGCCAGCAGCACGGGACATACCTACGAGCAGTACTTC
TRBV21-1,TRBJ1-3,-,-,CASSRRGHSGNTIYF,TGTGCCAGCAGCCGCAGGGGGCACTCTGGAAACACCATATATTTT
TRBV20-1,TRBJ1-5,-,-,CSASADRYQPQHF,TGCAGTGCTAGTGCGGACAGATATCAGCCCCAGCATTTT
TRBV5-4,TRBJ1-2,-,-,CASSLNGGGYGYTF,TGTGCCAGCAGCCTGAATGGCGGGGGATATGGCTACACCTTC
TRBV6-6,TRBJ2-1,TRBD2,-,CASSYSGDPYNEQFF,TGTGCCAGCAGTTACAGCGGGGACCCCTACAATGAGCAGTTCTTC
TRBV6-5,TRBJ1-3,-,-,CASSFRGSGNTIYF,TGTGCCAGCAGTTTTCGCGGCTCTGGAAACACCATATATTTT
TRBV18,TRBJ2-2,TRBD1,-,CASSPRQGTGELFF,TGTGCCAGCTCACCAAGACAGGGGACCGGGGAGCTGTTTTTT
TRBV19,TRBJ1-5,-,-,CASSLTLQGYQPQHF,TGTGCCAGTAGTCTGACCCTACAGGGTTACCAGCCCCAGCATTTT
TRBV10-3,TRBJ2-5,-,-,CAISERAGETQYF,TGTGCCATCAGTGAGCGGGCGGGAGAGACCCAGTACTTC
TRBV20-1,TRBJ1-3,-,-,CSARPGNTIYF,TGCAGTGCCAGACCGGGGAACACCATATATTTT
TRBV24-1,TRBJ1-1,-,-,CATPRTANTEAFF,TGTGCCACCCCCAGGACAGCGAACACTGAAGCTTTCTTT
TRBV4-3,TRBJ2-7,TRBD2,-,CASSQGRLAGVEGEQYF,TGCGCCAGCAGCCAAGGTCGTCTAGCGGGAGTTGAAGGCGAGCAGTACTTC
TRBV7-7,TRBJ2-1,TRBD2,-,CASSLGLAGALGYNEQFF,TGTGCCAGCAGCTTAGGACTAGCGGGAGCCCTGGGTTACAATGAGCAGTTCTTC
TRBV21-1,TRBJ2-5,-,-,CASSKERFWRQGQETQYF,TGTGCCAGCAGCAAAGAAAGGTTTTGGCGACAGGGGCAAGAGACCCAGTACTTC
TRBV6-2/TRBV6-3,TRBJ2-7,-,-,CASSQDRPRYEQYF,TGTGCCAGCAGCCAAGACAGGCCTAGGTACGAGCAGTACTTC
TRBV28,TRBJ1-2,TRBD1,once,CASKGTGQGYTF,TGTGCCAGCAAAGGGACAGGGCAAGGCTACACCTTC
TRBV6-4,TRBJ2-7,-,-,CASSLLDRYRYEQYF,TGTGCCAGCAGTCTGCTTGACAGATACCGTTACGAGCAGTACTTC
TRBV30,TRBJ1-4,-,-,CAWSRWEKLFF,TGTGCCTGGAGCCGGTGGGAAAAACTGTTTTTT
TRBV5-1,TRBJ2-6,-,-,CASSLWHSGANVLTF,TGCGCCAGCAGCTTGTGGCACTCTGGGGCCAACGTCCTGACTTTC
TRBV7-2,TRBJ2-5,TRBD2,-,CASSLVASGGPGETQYF,TGTGCCAGCAGCTTAGTGGCTAGCGGGGGGCCCGGTGAGACCCAGTACTTC